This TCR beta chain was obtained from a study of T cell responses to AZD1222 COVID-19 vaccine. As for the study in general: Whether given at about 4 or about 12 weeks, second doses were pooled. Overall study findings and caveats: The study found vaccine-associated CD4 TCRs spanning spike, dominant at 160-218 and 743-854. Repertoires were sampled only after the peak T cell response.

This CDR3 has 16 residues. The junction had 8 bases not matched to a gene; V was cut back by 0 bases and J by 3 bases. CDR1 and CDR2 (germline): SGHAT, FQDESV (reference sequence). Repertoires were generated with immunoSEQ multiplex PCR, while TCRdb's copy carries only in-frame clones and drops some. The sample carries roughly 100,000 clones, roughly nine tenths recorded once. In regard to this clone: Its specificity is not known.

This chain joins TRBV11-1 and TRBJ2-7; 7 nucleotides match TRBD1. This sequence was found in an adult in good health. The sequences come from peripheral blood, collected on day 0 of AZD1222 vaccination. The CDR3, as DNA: TGTGCCAGCAGCTTAGCCGATAACAGGGGTATCTACGAGCAGTACTTC. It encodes CASSLADNRGIYEQYF.